The source of this T cell receptor beta chain is a study of cytomegalovirus exposure and HLA in healthy donors. PCR involved 60 Vbeta and 13 Jbeta primers. Assay: immunoSEQ multiplex PCR; the TCRdb copy retains only in-frame clones and omits some. The top ten clones hold approximately 0.9% of a sample with around 100,000 clones, 73% of them seen once. The clonotype originates from a woman aged 25 to 45 in good health and CMV-seronegative. Sequencing was performed on PBMCs.

CDR3 region: CASGLGGGKMCEQFF. CDR3 nucleotide sequence: TGCGCCAGCGGTCTAGGGGGAGGGAAAATGTGCGAGCAGTTCTTC. The chain recombines TRBV5-1 with TRBJ2-1; D is perhaps TRBD2 (7 bases). CDR1 and CDR2 (germline): SGHRS, YFSETQ. The CDR3 is 15 amino acids. Trimming left V 7 bases short and J 10 bases short, with 24 bases between. The complete variable domain, with remaining parts taken from reference TRBV5-1 and TRBJ2-1, reads KAGVTQTPRYLIKTRGQQVTLSCSPISGHRSVSWYQQTPGQGLQFLFEYFSETQRNKGNFPGRFSGRQFSNSRSEMNVSTLELGDSALYLCASGLGGGKMCEQFFGPGTRLTVL.